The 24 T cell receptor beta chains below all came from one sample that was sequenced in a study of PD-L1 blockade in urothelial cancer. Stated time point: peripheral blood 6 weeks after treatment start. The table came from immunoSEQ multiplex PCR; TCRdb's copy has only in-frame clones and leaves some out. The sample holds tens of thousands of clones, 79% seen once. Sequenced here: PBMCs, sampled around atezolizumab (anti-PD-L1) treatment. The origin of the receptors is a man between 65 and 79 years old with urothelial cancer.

The CDR3 nucleotides read TGTGCCAGCAGTTCGACAGGGGGAGTCACCGGGGAGCTGTTTTTT. This sequence encodes CASSSTGGVTGELFF. V is TRBV28 and J is TRBJ2-2; 9 bases map to TRBD1. The V gene's germline CDR1 is MDHEN and CDR2 SYDVKM. The length of the CDR3 is 15 residues. J was trimmed by 4 bases and V by 4 bases; bases with no gene match: 4.

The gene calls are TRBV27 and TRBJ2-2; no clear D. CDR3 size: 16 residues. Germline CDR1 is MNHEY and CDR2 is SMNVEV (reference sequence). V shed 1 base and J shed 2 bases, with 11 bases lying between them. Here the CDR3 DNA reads TGTGCCAGCAGTTTATGGAGAGGAAAAAACACCGGGGAGCTGTTTTTT. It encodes CASSLWRGKNTGELFF.

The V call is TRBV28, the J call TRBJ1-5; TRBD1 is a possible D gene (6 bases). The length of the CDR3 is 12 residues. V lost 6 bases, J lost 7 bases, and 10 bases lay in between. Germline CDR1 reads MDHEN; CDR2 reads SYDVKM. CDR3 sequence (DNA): TGTGCCAGCAGAACAGGGAAACAGCCCCAGCATTTT. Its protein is CASRTGKQPQHF.

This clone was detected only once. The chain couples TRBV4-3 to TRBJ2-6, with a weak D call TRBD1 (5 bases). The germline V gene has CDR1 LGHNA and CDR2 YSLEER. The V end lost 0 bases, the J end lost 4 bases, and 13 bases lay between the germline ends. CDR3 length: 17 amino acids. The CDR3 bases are TGCGCCAGCAGCCAAGATCCCCAGGGCCCCGGGGCCAACGTCCTGACTTTC. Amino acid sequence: CASSQDPQGPGANVLTF.

The CDR3, as DNA: TGTGCCAGCAGTTTATTCTACGGGGTAGATAGCTACACCTTC. This codes for CASSLFYGVDSYTF. V is TRBV28 and J is TRBJ1-2, with D hard to call. Germline-derived CDR1 and CDR2 are MDHEN and SYDVKM. The CDR3 is made up of 14 amino acids. The V end was cut by 1 base, the J end by 9 bases, with 15 bases between.

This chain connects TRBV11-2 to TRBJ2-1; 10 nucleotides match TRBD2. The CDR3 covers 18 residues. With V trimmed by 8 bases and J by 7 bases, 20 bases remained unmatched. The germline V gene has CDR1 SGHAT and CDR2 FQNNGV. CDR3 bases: TGTGCCAGCTCGGGACGGGCCTCGGCAGCGGGAGGGCTGAATGAGCAGTTCTTC. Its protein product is CASSGRASAAGGLNEQFF.

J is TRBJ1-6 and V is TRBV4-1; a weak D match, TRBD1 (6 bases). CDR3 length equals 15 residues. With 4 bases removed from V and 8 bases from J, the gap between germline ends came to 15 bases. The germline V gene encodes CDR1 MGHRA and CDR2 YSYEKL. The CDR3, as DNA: TGCGCCAGCAGCCTGAACAGGGCAGGAGATTCACCCCTCCACTTT. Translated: CASSLNRAGDSPLHF.

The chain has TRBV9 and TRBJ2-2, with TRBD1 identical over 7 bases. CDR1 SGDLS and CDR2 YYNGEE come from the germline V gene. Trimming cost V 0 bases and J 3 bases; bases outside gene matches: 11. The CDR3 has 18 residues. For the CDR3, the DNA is TGTGCCAGCAGCGTAGCTCTCACAGGGGTGCCCGACACCGGGGAGCTGTTTTTT. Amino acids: CASSVALTGVPDTGELFF.

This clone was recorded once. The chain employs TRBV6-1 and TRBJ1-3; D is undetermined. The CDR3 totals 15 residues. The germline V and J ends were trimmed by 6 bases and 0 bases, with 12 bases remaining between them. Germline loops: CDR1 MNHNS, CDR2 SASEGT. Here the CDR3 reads CASRPPGFSGNTIYF. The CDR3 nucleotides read TGTGCCAGCAGGCCTCCGGGGTTCTCTGGAAACACCATATATTTT.

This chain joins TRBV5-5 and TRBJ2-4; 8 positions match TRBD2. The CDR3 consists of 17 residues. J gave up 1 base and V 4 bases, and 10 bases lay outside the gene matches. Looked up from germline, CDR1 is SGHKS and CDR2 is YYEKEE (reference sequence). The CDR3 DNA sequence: TGTGCCAGCAGCCCCTATATGGGCGGGGGGGCCAAAAACATTCAGTACTTC. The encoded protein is CASSPYMGGGAKNIQYF.

The CDR3, as DNA: TGTGCCAGCAGCTTAGCTGGAAACACCATATATTTT. Translating it yields CASSLAGNTIYF. J is TRBJ1-3 and V is TRBV2, with D uncertain. Trimming shortened V by 6 bases and J by 2 bases, and 5 bases separated the two germline ends. The CDR3 loop spans 12 amino acids. Germline CDR1 is SNHLY and CDR2 is FYNNEI.

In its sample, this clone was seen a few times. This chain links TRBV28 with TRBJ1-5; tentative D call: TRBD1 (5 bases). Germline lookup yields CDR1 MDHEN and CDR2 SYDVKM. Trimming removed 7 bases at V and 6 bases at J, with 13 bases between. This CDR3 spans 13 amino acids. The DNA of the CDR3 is TGTGCCAGCATAGGAGGGGACGTTCAGCCCCAGCATTTT. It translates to CASIGGDVQPQHF. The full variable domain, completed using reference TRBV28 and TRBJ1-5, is DVKVTQSSRYLVKRTGEKVFLECVQDMDHENMFWYRQDPGLGLRLIYFSYDVKMKEKGDIPEGYSVSREKKERFSLILESASTNQTSMYLCASIGGDVQPQHFGDGTRLSIL.

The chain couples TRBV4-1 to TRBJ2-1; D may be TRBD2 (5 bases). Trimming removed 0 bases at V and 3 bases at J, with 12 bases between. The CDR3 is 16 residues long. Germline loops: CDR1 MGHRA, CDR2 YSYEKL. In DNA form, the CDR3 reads TGCGCCAGCAGCCAAGATTGGAGCGGCCTCTACAATGAGCAGTTCTTC. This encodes CASSQDWSGLYNEQFF.

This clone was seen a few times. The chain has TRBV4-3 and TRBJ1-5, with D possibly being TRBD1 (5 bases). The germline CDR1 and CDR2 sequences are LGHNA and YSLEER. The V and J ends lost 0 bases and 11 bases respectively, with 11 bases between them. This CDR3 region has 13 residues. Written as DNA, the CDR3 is TGCGCCAGCAGCCAAGAGGGTGGGGGGACCCAGCATTTT. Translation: CASSQEGGGTQHF.

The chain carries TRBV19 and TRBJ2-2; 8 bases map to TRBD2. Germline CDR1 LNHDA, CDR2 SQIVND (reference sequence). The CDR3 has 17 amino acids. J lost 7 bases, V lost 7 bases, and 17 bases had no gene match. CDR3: CASKGLVGLGAIGELFF. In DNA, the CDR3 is TGTGCCAGTAAAGGATTGGTGGGACTAGGAGCGATCGGGGAGCTGTTTTTT.

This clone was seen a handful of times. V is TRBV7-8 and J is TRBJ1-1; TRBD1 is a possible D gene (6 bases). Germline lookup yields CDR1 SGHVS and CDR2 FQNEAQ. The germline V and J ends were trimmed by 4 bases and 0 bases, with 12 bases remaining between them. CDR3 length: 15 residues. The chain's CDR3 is CASSWSTGLNTEAFF. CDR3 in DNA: TGTGCCAGCAGCTGGTCGACAGGTTTGAACACTGAAGCTTTCTTT.

CDR3 bases: TGTGCCAGCAGTTTCAACTCCGGGAGCAATCAGCCCCAGCATTTT. Its protein product is CASSFNSGSNQPQHF. The V and J genes are TRBV2 and TRBJ1-5; D gene unclear. The CDR3 has 15 amino acids. Trimming stripped 5 bases from V and 1 base from J, with 12 bases between. CDR1 and CDR2 (germline): SNHLY, FYNNEI.

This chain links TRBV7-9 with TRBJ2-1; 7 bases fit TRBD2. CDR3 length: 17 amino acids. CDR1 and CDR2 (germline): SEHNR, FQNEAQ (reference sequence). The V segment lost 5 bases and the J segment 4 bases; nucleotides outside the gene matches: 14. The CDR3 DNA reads TGTGCCAGCAGCCAGAACCGAGGGCGGGAGTCTTACAATGAGCAGTTCTTC. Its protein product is CASSQNRGRESYNEQFF.

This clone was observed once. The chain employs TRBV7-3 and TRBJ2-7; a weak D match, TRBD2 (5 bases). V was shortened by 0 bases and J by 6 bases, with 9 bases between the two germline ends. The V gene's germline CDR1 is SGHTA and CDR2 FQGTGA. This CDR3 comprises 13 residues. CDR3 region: CASSLTRGSEQYF. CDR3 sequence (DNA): TGTGCCAGCAGCTTAACACGGGGATCCGAGCAGTACTTC.

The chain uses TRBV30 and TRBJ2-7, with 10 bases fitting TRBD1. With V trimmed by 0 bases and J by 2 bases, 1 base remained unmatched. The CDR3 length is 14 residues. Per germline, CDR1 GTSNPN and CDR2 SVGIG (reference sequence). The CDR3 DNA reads TGTGCCTGGAGTGTAGACAGGGGGCCCTACGAGCAGTACTTC. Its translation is CAWSVDRGPYEQYF.

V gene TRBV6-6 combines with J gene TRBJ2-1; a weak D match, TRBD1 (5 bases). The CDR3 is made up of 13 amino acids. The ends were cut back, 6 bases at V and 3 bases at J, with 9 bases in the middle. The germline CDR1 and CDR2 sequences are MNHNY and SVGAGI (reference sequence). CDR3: CASSRASYNEQFF. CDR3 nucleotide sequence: TGTGCCAGCAGCAGGGCAAGCTACAATGAGCAGTTCTTC.

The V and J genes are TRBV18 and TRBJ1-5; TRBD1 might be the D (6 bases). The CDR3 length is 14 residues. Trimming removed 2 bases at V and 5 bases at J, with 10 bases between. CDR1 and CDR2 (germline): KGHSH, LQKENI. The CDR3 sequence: CASSPMGADQPQHF. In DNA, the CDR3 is TGTGCCAGCTCACCAATGGGGGCGGATCAGCCCCAGCATTTT.

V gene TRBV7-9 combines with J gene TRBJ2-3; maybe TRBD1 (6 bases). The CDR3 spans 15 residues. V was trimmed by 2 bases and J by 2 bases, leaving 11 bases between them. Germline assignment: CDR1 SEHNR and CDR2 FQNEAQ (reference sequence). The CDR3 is CASSLSNRDTDTQYF. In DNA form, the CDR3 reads TGTGCCAGCAGCTTAAGTAACAGGGACACAGATACGCAGTATTTT. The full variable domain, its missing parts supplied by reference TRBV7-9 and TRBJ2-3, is DTGVSQNPRHKITKRGQNVTFRCDPISEHNRLYWYRQTLGQGPEFLTYFQNEAQLEKSRLLSDRFSAERPKGSFSTLEIQRTEQGDSAMYLCASSLSNRDTDTQYFGPGTRLTVL.

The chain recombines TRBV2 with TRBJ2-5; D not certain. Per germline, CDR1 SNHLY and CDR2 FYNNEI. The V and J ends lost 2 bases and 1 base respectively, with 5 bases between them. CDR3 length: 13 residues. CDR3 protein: CASSEFRQETQYF. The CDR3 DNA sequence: TGTGCCAGCAGTGAATTTCGCCAAGAGACCCAGTACTTC.